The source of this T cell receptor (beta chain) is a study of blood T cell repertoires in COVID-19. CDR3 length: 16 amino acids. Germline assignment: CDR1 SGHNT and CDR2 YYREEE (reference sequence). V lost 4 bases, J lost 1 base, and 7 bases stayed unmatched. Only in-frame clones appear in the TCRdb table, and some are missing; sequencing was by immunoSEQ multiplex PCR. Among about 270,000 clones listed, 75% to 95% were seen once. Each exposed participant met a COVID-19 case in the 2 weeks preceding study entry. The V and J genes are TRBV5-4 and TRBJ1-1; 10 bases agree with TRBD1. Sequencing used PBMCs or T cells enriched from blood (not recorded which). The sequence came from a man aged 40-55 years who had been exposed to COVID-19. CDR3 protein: CASSRDRGGQNTEAFF. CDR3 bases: TGTGCCAGCAGCCGGGACAGGGGAGGACAGAACACTGAAGCTTTCTTT.